What follows is one T cell receptor (beta chain) and its context. Its antigen remains unknown. This specimen belongs to a study of graft-versus-host responses after intestinal transplantation. Study information: Multivisceral, liver-intestinal, or isolated intestinal transplants were received by the recipients. Uniformly, recipients were administered anti-thymocyte globulin induction with subsequent tacrolimus and steroids for around three years. Study-level points and caveats: Recipient-marrow GvH clones were detected, some having first appeared in ileum or blood.

Here immunoSEQ multiplex PCR was the method, and the copy in TCRdb shows in-frame clones only, minus some. The sample shows approximately 90,000 clones, approximately 90% of them seen only once. This clonotype was sampled from a human donor who was the organ donor for an intestinal transplant. This sample comprised unstimulated CD8+ T cells sorted from spleen or lymph node cells, obtained before transplant.

The CDR3 DNA sequence: TGTGCCAGCACTGGACACGAAATTAACACCGGGGAGCTGTTTTTT. As protein: CASTGHEINTGELFF. V gene TRBV19 combines with J gene TRBJ2-2; weak D call: TRBD1 (5 bases). With 9 bases removed from V and 2 bases from J, the gap between germline ends came to 16 bases. Germline CDR1 reads LNHDA; CDR2 reads SQIVND (reference sequence). CDR3 length: 15 residues.